This TCR beta chain was captured by sequencing in a study of identical twins. Study-level findings and limits: Excess low generation probability was seen in twin-shared out-of-frame alpha sequences.

The CDR3 is made up of 14 amino acids. The V gene end was trimmed by 3 bases and the J gene end by 4 bases; junction bases not matched to a gene: 5. Comment on this clonotype: The antigen is undetermined.

TCRdb used MiXCR to reprocess the 5' RACE reads, holding one entry per CDR3 protein. The sample lists a few hundred thousand distinct CDR3 sequences; 13% to 15% were seen once. The data were also submitted as part of a second study, on yellow fever vaccine responses in identical twins.

This clonotype was obtained from a woman younger than 30 in good health. V is TRBV12-3 or TRBV12-4 and J is TRBJ1-1, with TRBD1 identical over 7 bases. Sequenced sample: CD4+ T cells sorted from blood. The CDR3 nucleotides read TGTGCCAGCAGTTTGGACAGGCTAGGCACTGAAGCTTTCTTT. This codes for CASSLDRLGTEAFF.